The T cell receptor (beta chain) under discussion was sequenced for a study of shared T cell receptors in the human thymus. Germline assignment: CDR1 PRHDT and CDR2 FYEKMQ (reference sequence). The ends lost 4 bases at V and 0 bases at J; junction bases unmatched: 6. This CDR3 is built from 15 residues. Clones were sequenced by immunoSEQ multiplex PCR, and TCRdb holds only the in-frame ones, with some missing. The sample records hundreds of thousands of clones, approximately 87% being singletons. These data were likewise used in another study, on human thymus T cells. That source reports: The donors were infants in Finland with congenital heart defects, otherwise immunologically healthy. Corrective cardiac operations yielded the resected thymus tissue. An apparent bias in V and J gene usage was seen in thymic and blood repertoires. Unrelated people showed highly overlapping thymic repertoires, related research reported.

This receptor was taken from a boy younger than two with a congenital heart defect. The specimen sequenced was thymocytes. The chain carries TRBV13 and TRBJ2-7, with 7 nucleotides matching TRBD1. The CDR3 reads CASSSGTEVSYEQYF. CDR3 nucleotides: TGTGCCAGCAGCTCCGGGACAGAGGTCTCCTACGAGCAGTACTTC.